This T cell receptor beta chain comes out of a study of spatial heterogeneity in lung cancer. Time point described: blood at routine non-recurrence follow-up after resection. The CDR3 has 15 amino acids. The germline gives CDR1 DFQATT, CDR2 SNEGSKA (reference sequence). V shed 5 bases and J 0 bases; nucleotides not matched to a gene: 7. The sample holds many counts of this clonotype. In the library, each TCR cDNA molecule bore its own unique molecular identifier. MiXCR, run by TCRdb on the 5' RACE reads, gives a single entry per CDR3 protein. This sample has about 94,000 distinct CDR3 sequences, with roughly a fifth found just once.

This clonotype originated in a male donor with early-stage non-small cell lung cancer. The rearrangement joins TRBV20-1 to TRBJ2-4, with TRBD2 matching 7 bases. The input for sequencing was PBMCs, taken at follow-up. CDR3 nucleotide sequence: TGCAGTGCTCTAACTAGCGAGGTAGCCAAAAACATTCAGTACTTC. This codes for CSALTSEVAKNIQYF.